The clone carrying this T cell receptor (beta chain) has a count of ten or more. Per germline, CDR1 SGHNT and CDR2 YYREEE (reference sequence). This CDR3 region has 13 residues. The germline V and J ends were trimmed by 1 base and 8 bases, with 10 bases remaining between them. The entry originates in a study of T-cell reconstitution after alpha-beta-depleted transplantation in children. TCRbeta library construction was performed incorporating unique molecular identifiers. TCRdb re-called the PCR reads through MiXCR, storing one row per CDR3 protein. This table holds 190,000 or so distinct CDR3 sequences, over 5.5% found once.

The sequencing used PBMCs from the stem cell graft donor, collected from the stem cell graft. The origin of this receptor is a human donor who donated a stem cell graft to a child with Wiskott-Aldrich syndrome. The V call is TRBV5-4, the J call TRBJ2-1, with D unclear. The CDR3 nucleotides are TGTGCCAGCAGCTTGAGCATGACCGATGAGCAGTTCTTC. This codes for CASSLSMTDEQFF.